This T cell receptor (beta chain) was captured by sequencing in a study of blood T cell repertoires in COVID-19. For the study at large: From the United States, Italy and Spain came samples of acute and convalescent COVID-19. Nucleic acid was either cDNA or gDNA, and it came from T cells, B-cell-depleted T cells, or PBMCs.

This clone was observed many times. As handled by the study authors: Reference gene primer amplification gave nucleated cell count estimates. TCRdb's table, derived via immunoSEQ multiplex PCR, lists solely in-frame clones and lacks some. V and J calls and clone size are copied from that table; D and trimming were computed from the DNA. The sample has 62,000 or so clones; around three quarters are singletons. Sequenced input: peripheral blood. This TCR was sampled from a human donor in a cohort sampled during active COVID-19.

The CDR3 is CASRATHYEQYF. The CDR3 DNA sequence: TGTGCCAGCAGGGCAACCCACTACGAGCAGTACTTC. V is TRBV2 and J is TRBJ2-7, with unresolved D. Trimming removed 6 bases at V and 3 bases at J, with 9 bases between. Germline CDR1 SNHLY, CDR2 FYNNEI. CDR3 length: 12 residues.